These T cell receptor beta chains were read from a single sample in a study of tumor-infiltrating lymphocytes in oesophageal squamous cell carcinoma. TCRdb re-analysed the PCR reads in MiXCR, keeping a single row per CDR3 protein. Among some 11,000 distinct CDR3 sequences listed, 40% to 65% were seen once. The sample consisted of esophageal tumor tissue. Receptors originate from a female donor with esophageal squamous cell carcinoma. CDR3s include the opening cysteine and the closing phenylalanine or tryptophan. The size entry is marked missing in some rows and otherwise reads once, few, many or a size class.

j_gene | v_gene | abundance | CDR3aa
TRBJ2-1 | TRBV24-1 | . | CATSDFPGSSYNEQFF
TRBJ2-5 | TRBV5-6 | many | CAMGDRGQETQYF
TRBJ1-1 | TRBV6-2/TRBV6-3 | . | CASSKTGQYEAFF
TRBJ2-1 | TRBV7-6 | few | CASSLDIWGGQFF
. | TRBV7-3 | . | CASSLEGGSYNEQFF
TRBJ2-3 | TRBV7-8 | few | CASSLETSGPSTDTQYF
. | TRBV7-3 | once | CASSLGDNEQFF
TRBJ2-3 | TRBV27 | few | CASKPGLATDTQYF
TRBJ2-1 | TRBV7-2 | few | CASSFLAGRGANEQFF
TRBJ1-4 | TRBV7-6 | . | CASSPLGRLDEKLFF
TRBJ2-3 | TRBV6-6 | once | CASSYSGSLSTDTQYF
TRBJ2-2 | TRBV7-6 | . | CASSLEWLAVNTGELFF
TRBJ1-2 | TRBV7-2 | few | CASSKRGFGYTF
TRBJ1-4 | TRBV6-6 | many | CASSYINEKLFF
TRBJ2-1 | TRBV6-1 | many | CASSQFGSLRDTHF
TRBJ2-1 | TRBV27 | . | CATYRGGDYNEQFF
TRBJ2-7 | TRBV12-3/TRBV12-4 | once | CASTWTGADNEQYF
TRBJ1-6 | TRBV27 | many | CASSLSVQGEYSPLHF
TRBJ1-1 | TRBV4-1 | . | CASSPGGDTEAFF
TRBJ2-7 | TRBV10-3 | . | CAISEMTPSYEQYF
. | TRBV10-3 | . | CAISDTGTSSYEQYF
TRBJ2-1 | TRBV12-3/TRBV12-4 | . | CASSLSLSGKGNEQFF
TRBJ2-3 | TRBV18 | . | CASSTSGPPDTQYF
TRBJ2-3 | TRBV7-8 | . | CASSPSGPQAVDTQYF
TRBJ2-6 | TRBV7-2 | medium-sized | CASSLYRTF